This TCR beta chain was identified in a study of blood T cell repertoires in COVID-19. Study in general: Donors in the United States, Italy and Spain gave samples during acute or convalescent COVID-19.

Authors' processing steps: Reference gene primer amplification gave nucleated cell count estimates. Produced via immunoSEQ multiplex PCR; TCRdb's table is partial and in-frame only. D and trimming come from the DNA, and the V and J calls and clone size come from that table. This table has 170,000 or so clones, approximately 90% appearing once. The germline V and J ends were trimmed by 0 bases and 4 bases, with 12 bases remaining between them. The CDR3 loop spans 15 amino acids. Germline V gives CDR1 SGHTS, CDR2 YDEGEE. V and J are TRBV5-8 and TRBJ2-3; maybe TRBD2 (5 bases). What was sequenced was peripheral blood. This receptor was obtained from a woman aged 18-29 years who had recovered from COVID-19. This CDR3 is CASSLAITGADTQYF. DNA for the CDR3: TGTGCCAGCAGCTTGGCGATAACCGGGGCAGATACGCAGTATTTT.